This TCR beta chain was profiled in a study of cytotoxic CD8 clonotypes in ibrutinib-treated CLL. Trimming removed 0 bases from V and 4 bases from J, with 12 bases in between. Looked up from germline, CDR1 is LNHNV and CDR2 is YYDKDF (reference sequence). This CDR3 has 15 amino acids. Here immunoSEQ multiplex PCR was the method, and the copy in TCRdb shows in-frame clones only, minus some. The sample has tens of thousands of clones, approximately 71% seen once; the top ten hold just over 50%. The material was PBMCs, obtained at disease progression, from a patient treated with ibrutinib. The sequence was obtained from a human donor with chronic lymphocytic leukemia. The V and J genes are TRBV15 and TRBJ2-5, with D unclear. Here the CDR3 reads CATSRDLGNAETQYF. For the CDR3, the DNA is TGTGCCACCAGCAGAGATCTGGGCAACGCAGAGACCCAGTACTTC. Full variable domain (remainder filled in from reference TRBV15 and TRBJ2-5): DAMVIQNPRYQVTQFGKPVTLSCSQTLNHNVMYWYQQKSSQAPKLLFHYYDKDFNNEADTPDNFQSRRPNTSFCFLDIRSPGLGDTAMYLCATSRDLGNAETQYFGPGTRLLVL.